Presented here are 25 T cell receptor beta chains from one specimen sequenced in a study of Graves' ophthalmopathy and Graves' hyperthyroidism. RNA transcripts yielded amplified TCR beta CDR3 regions. First-round RT-PCR with HTBI primers preceded a second-round multiplex PCR. TCRdb reanalysed the multiplex PCR reads using MiXCR and keeps one entry per CDR3 protein. The data hold around 600,000 distinct CDR3 sequences, with approximately 39% observed a single time. The sample was peripheral blood. All receptors come from an adult man with Graves' ophthalmopathy.

Ten or more counts support this clonotype. The V gene is TRBV10-3, the J gene TRBJ1-3; 9 bases map to TRBD1. Germline V gene data show CDR1 as ENHRY and CDR2 as SYGVKD. V shed 10 bases and J 0 bases; nucleotides not matched to a gene: 16. CDR3 length: 18 amino acids. In DNA, the CDR3 is TGTGCCACCCGGGGGGGGACAGGGTACCAAGACTCTGGAAACACCATATATTTT. Amino acids: CATRGGTGYQDSGNTIYF.

This clonotype was observed a single time. This may be a read error: a much more frequent sequence differs by one nucleotide. The rearrangement uses TRBV10-3 and TRBJ1-1; 8 nucleotides agree with TRBD1. From germline, CDR1 is ENHRY and CDR2 SYGVKD. The CDR3 length is 14 residues. The trim removed 11 bases at V and 8 bases at J, leaving 16 bases unmatched. The CDR3, as DNA: TGTGCCGGCAGGCCAGGGGGCGATCGGGTCGAAGCTTTCTTT. This encodes CAGRPGGDRVEAFF.

The chain recombines TRBV25-1 with TRBJ1-5; tentatively, D is TRBD1 (5 bases). The V and J ends lost 5 bases and 4 bases respectively, with 12 bases between them. The CDR3 covers 14 residues. Germline V gene sequence: CDR1 MGHDK, CDR2 SYGVNS. CDR3 region: CASSPRQTNQPQHF. The CDR3 DNA reads TGTGCCAGCAGTCCCCGACAGACAAATCAGCCCCAGCATTTT. Together with reference TRBV25-1 and TRBJ1-5, the CDR3 gives the full variable domain: EADIYQTPRYLVIGTGKKITLECSQTMGHDKMYWYQQDPGMELHLIHYSYGVNSTEKGDLSSESTVSRIRTEHFPLTLESARPSHTSQYLCASSPRQTNQPQHFGDGTRLSIL.

A note on this clonotype: It may be a read error: a sequence one base away is much more abundant. V usage is TRBV7-3 and J usage is TRBJ1-2; tentative D call: TRBD1 (5 bases). This CDR3 is built from 16 residues. Germline CDR1 is SGHTA and CDR2 is FQGTGA. The CDR3 spells CASSQEGQGYGYGHTF. The CDR3 region has the DNA TGTGCCAGCAGCCAAGAGGGGCAGGGCTACGGCTATGGCCACACCTTC.

The V and J genes are TRBV2 and TRBJ2-7, with D unclear. The CDR3 runs to 14 residues. Germline V gene sequence: CDR1 SNHLY, CDR2 FYNNEI. V lost 2 bases and J 9 bases, leaving 17 bases between the germline ends. The CDR3 region has the DNA TGTGCCAGCAGTGAAATGGCGACCTTATCGAGGCAGTACTTC. This sequence encodes CASSEMATLSRQYF.

This clonotype was seen more than once but under ten times. The rearrangement joins TRBV2 to TRBJ1-3; D remains ambiguous. Trimming pared 5 bases from V and 0 bases from J, leaving 14 bases between. This CDR3 spans 16 amino acids. Germline values: CDR1 SNHLY, CDR2 FYNNEI. CDR3 sequence reads: CASSIDAPSSGNTIYF. CDR3 in DNA: TGTGCCAGCAGTATAGACGCCCCGAGCTCTGGAAACACCATATATTTT.

This clonotype was recorded at least ten times. V usage is TRBV24-1 and J usage is TRBJ2-5, with D perhaps TRBD1 or TRBD2 (6 bases each). Looked up from germline, CDR1 is KGHDR and CDR2 is SFDVKD. This CDR3 contains 15 residues. V was clipped by 3 bases and J by 3 bases, with 13 bases between them. Written as DNA, the CDR3 is TGTGCCACCAGTGATCCCCGGAGGGGGGAAGAGACCCAGTACTTC. It yields the protein CATSDPRRGEETQYF.

This clonotype came up many times. V is TRBV7-8 and J is TRBJ2-7; D is uncertain. V lost 2 bases to trimming and J lost 5 bases, with 16 bases between them. Looked up from germline, CDR1 is SGHVS and CDR2 is FQNEAQ. CDR3 size: 15 residues. CDR3 bases: TGTGCCAGCAGCTTAATTTGGAGTAAAATCGACGAGCAGTACTTC. It specifies CASSLIWSKIDEQYF.

The genes are TRBV12-3 or TRBV12-4 and TRBJ1-2; D is uncertain. V was cut by 3 bases and J by 7 bases, with 9 bases left in between. The CDR3 runs to 12 residues. As DNA, the CDR3 is TGTGCCAGCAGTTTTGGAGGGTTTGGCTACACCTTC. Translation: CASSFGGFGYTF.

This clonotype showed up many times. Here the CDR3 DNA reads TGTGCCAGCAGTCCCCGCCAGGAGACCCAGTACTTC. As protein: CASSPRQETQYF. The chain has TRBV2 and TRBJ2-5; D unclear. Germline-derived CDR1 and CDR2 are SNHLY and FYNNEI. Trimming took off 5 bases at V and 5 bases at J, with 9 bases between the two ends. This CDR3 contains 12 residues. Full variable domain (remainder filled in from reference TRBV2 and TRBJ2-5): EPEVTQTPSHQVTQMGQEVILRCVPISNHLYFYWYRQILGQKVEFLVSFYNNEISEKSEIFDDQFSVERPDGSNFTLKIRSTKLEDSAMYFCASSPRQETQYFGPGTRLLVL.

The chain couples TRBV20-1 to TRBJ1-2, with D unclear. CDR3 length: 14 residues. Trimming removed 6 bases at V and 2 bases at J, with 16 bases between. The germline V gene has CDR1 DFQATT and CDR2 SNEGSKA (reference sequence). CDR3 protein: CSASSPDGNYGYTF. CDR3 DNA: TGCAGTGCCAGCAGCCCGGACGGGAACTATGGCTACACCTTC.

Worth noting for this clonotype: One end of the junction fails to match germline, which may point to a read error. This rearrangement joins TRBV7-7 to TRBJ2-1, with 11 bases identical to TRBD2. CDR1 and CDR2 from the germline V gene are SSHAT and FNYEAQ (reference sequence). This CDR3 has 15 residues. The CDR3 DNA sequence: TGTGCTAGCAGCTTAGCTCTAGCGGGGGGAAATGAGCAGTTCTTC. Translation gives CASSLALAGGNEQFF.

The chain has TRBV10-2 and TRBJ1-4; TRBD1 is a possible D gene (6 bases). The CDR3 extends over 16 amino acids. Trimming cost V 6 bases and J 10 bases, with 24 bases left between them. From germline, CDR1 is WSHSY and CDR2 SAAADI. CDR3 bases: TGCGCCAGCAGCCCGGGGGCCATGCGGGTTTTTGGAAAACTGTTTTTT. The encoded protein is CASSPGAMRVFGKLFF.

Worth noting for this clonotype: A much larger clone lies a single base off, so this may be a read error. This chain joins TRBV4-1 and TRBJ1-2; D uncertain. Germline V lookup: CDR1 MGHRA, CDR2 YSYEKL. V lost 7 bases and J 5 bases, leaving 14 bases between the germline ends. CDR3 length: 13 residues. The CDR3 nucleotides read TGCGCCAGCAATCAAGAGGCAATGTATGGCTACACCTTC. This encodes CASNQEAMYGYTF.

This clonotype has only a few counts. The chain couples TRBV5-1 to TRBJ2-7, with 9 bases fitting TRBD1. The CDR3 contains 16 residues. The junction had 12 bases not matched to a gene; V was cut back by 7 bases and J by 1 base. CDR1 and CDR2 (germline): SGHRS, YFSETQ. The CDR3 spells CASEPTPGQGSYEQYF. The CDR3 DNA sequence: TGCGCCAGCGAACCAACGCCGGGACAGGGTTCCTACGAGCAGTACTTC.

As regards this clonotype: One end of the junction fails to match germline, which may point to a read error. The CDR3 DNA reads TGTGCCAGCAGCTTAGGGGACGGGAACACTGAAGCTTTC. Protein: CASSLGDGNTEAF. The chain couples TRBV7-9 to TRBJ2-6, with D perhaps being TRBD1 or TRBD2 (5 bases each). This CDR3 comprises 13 residues. Germline-derived CDR1 and CDR2 are SEHNR and FQNEAQ (reference sequence).

The rearrangement joins TRBV20-1 to TRBJ2-7; weak D call: TRBD1 (5 bases). The germline CDR1 and CDR2 sequences are DFQATT and SNEGSKA (reference sequence). V was trimmed by 3 bases and J by 7 bases, leaving 16 bases between them. The length of the CDR3 is 13 residues. CDR3 bases: TGCAGTGCTAGCCCAGGGCTGCGGTATGAGCAGTACTTC. This gives the protein CSASPGLRYEQYF.

The chain links TRBV25-1 to TRBJ1-6, with D tentatively TRBD1 (5 bases). Germline CDR1 is MGHDK and CDR2 is SYGVNS. V shed 8 bases and J shed 9 bases, with 5 bases lying between them. The CDR3 length is 10 residues. CDR3 sequence reads: CASGGSPLHF. DNA of the CDR3: TGTGCCAGCGGGGGTTCACCCCTCCACTTT.

Only a few counts were recorded for this clonotype. J is TRBJ1-1 and V is TRBV12-3 or TRBV12-4; D is unclear. V gave up 5 bases and J gave up 4 bases, with 20 bases separating them. This CDR3 is 16 amino acids long. The DNA of the CDR3 is TGTGCCAGCAGTCCCTCCACCGGGCGCGGATTCACTGAAGCTTTCTTT. It yields the protein CASSPSTGRGFTEAFF.

Only a few counts were recorded for this clonotype. The CDR3 bases are TGCGCCAGGGACAGGGGGCAAGACGGGGAGCTGTTTTTT. This gives the protein CARDRGQDGELFF. The V gene is TRBV4-3, the J gene TRBJ2-2, with TRBD1 identical over 11 bases. The CDR3 spans 13 residues. V lost 9 bases, J lost 7 bases, and 4 bases stayed unmatched. The germline V gene has CDR1 LGHNA and CDR2 YSLEER.

The sample holds many counts of this clonotype. The V and J genes are TRBV9 and TRBJ2-7; possible D gene TRBD2, 5 bases. There are 15 residues in the CDR3. Germline assignment: CDR1 SGDLS and CDR2 YYNGEE. V lost 1 base, J lost 5 bases, and 16 bases lay in between. The CDR3 region has the DNA TGTGCCAGCAGCGTATCAGGCAGGCGGGTGAACGAGCAGTACTTC. Translated: CASSVSGRRVNEQYF.

This clonotype was recorded many times. The chain has TRBV2 and TRBJ1-1; possible D gene TRBD1, 5 bases. This CDR3 region has 12 residues. Deletions cut 8 bases from V and 3 bases from J, with 10 bases between. The germline V gene encodes CDR1 SNHLY and CDR2 FYNNEI. CDR3 sequence reads: CASELGDTEAFF. CDR3 nucleotides: TGTGCCAGCGAGTTGGGGGACACTGAAGCTTTCTTT.

The J gene is TRBJ1-1, the V gene TRBV7-3; TRBD1 might be the D (6 bases). The CDR3 loop spans 11 amino acids. The V and J ends lost 6 bases and 11 bases respectively, with 13 bases between them. Germline V lookup: CDR1 SGHTA, CDR2 FQGTGA. The CDR3 nucleotides read TGTGCCAGCAGAGCGTTCAGGGGCGCTTTCTTT. Translation: CASRAFRGAFF.

This clonotype occurred many times. The gene calls are TRBV7-8 and TRBJ2-7; the match to TRBD1 covers 8 bases. From germline, CDR1 is SGHVS and CDR2 FQNEAQ. CDR3 length equals 19 residues. V gave up 1 base and J gave up 1 base; unmatched junction bases: 15. For the CDR3, the DNA is TGTGCCAGCAGCTTAGATGTGTTTGTGGGACAGGTTTCTTCCTACGAGCAGTACTTC. It yields the protein CASSLDVFVGQVSSYEQYF.

This chain connects TRBV7-9 to TRBJ1-1; D is perhaps TRBD1 (5 bases). Per germline, CDR1 SEHNR and CDR2 FQNEAQ (reference sequence). V was clipped by 1 base and J by 1 base, with 10 bases between them. The CDR3 is made up of 15 amino acids. The CDR3 bases are TGTGCCAGCAGCTTAGGCCCAGGGAAGAACACTGAAGCTTTCTTT. Its protein is CASSLGPGKNTEAFF.